This TCR beta chain is drawn from a study of T cells and Merkel cell carcinoma outcomes. Data came from immunoSEQ multiplex PCR; TCRdb stores just in-frame clones and leaves some out. In the table there are fewer than 25,000 clones, roughly 80% of which are singletons. Comments on this clone: Its antigen is unidentified.

Overall study results and limits: Reportedly, T-cell repertoire with density predicts Merkel cell carcinoma outcomes.

The material sequenced was tumor tissue from Merkel cell carcinoma. The receptor was derived from a human donor with Merkel cell carcinoma.

This CDR3 is CASSYSIYQPQHF. Here the CDR3 DNA reads TGTGCCAGCAGTTACTCGATCTATCAGCCCCAGCATTTT. The rearrangement links TRBV6-6 to TRBJ1-5; D not resolved. This CDR3 comprises 13 residues. From germline, CDR1 is MNHNY and CDR2 SVGAGI (reference sequence). V lost 0 bases, J lost 5 bases, and 5 bases lay in between.